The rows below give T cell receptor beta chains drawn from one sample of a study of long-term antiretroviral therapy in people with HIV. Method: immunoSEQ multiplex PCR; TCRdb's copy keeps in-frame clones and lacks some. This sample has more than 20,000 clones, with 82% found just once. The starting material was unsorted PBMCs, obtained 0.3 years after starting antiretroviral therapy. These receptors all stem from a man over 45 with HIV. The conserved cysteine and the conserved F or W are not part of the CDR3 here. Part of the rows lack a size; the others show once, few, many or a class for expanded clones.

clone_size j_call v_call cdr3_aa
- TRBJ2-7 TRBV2 ASSKTGGYQQY
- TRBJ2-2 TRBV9 ASSVASDTTRGTGELF
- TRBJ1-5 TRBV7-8 ASSLGGRGVSNQPQH
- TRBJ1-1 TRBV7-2 ASSLVRDTEAF
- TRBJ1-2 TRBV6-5 ASSYSKGYGYT
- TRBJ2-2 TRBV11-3 ASRPGSTEELF
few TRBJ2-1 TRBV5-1 ASSLGGLASNEQF
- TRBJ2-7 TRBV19 ASSIGTGFAYEQY
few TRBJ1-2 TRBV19 ASRMTPGTAHFYGYT
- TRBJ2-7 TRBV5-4 ASSWYTYEQY
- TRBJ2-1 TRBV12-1 ASSSGGRRLIKKVLAYNEQF
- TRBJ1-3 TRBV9 ASSPRGGSRGNTIY
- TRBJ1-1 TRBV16 ASSPTSGQYTEAF
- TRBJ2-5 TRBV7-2 ASSALVGGQETQY
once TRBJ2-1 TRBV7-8 ASSLALRGLPYNEQF
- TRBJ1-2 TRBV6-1 ASGRQASYGYT
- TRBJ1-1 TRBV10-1 ATSPRGGPNTEAF
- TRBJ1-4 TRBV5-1 ASSLVLGEKLF
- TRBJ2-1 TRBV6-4 ASSEGLINEQF
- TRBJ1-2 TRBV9 ASSVASRSSGEGYT
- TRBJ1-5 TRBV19 ASSIAVRNQPQH
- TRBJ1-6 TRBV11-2 ASSLGGPLSPLH
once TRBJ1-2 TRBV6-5 ASSVRDRDGYT
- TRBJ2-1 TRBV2 ASSALQGFEQF
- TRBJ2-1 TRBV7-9 ASSLEVAYNEQF
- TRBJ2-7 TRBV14 ASSRQDDEQY
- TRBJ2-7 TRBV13 ASSPLAGGPSAEQY
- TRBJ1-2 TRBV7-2 ASSLGPPDGYT
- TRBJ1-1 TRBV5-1 ASSLEGIENTEAF
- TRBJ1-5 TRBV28 ASSLLRQGNSQPQH
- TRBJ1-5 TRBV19 ASTRDLNQPQH
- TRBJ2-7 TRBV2 ASSESADISYEQY
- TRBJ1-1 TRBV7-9 ASSLPRQGRRAF
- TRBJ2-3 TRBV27 ASRSIGTSGLTHTQY
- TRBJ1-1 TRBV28 ASSINMGVTEAF
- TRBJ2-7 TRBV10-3 AISHSVGNELTYEQY
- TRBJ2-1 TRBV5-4 ASSQLAGSYNEQF
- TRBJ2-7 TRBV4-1 ASSHLDGVYEQY
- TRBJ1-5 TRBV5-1 ASSLEGVHQPQH
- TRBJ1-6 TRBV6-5 ASSWGPANSPLH
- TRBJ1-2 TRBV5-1 ASSLGQGWNYGYT
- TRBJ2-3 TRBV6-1 ASSDPGTDTQY
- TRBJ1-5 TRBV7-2 ASSLRHSNQPQH
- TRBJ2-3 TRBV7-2 ASSLATSGGFTDTQY
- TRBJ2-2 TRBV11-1 ASSFSTGELF
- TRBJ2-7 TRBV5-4 ASSLFRDRGDYEQY
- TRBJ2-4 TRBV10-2 ASSGPYRGPKAKNIQY
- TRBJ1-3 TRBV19 ASSIDRASGNTIY
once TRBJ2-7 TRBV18 ASSPPGTSSYEQY
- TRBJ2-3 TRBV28 ASSLRLAGGEVVTDTQY
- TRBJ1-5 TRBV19 ASSIRTPFGNQPQH
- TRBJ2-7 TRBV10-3 AISGRWTEAQGEQY
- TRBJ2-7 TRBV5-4 ASSPKGRGEPYEQY